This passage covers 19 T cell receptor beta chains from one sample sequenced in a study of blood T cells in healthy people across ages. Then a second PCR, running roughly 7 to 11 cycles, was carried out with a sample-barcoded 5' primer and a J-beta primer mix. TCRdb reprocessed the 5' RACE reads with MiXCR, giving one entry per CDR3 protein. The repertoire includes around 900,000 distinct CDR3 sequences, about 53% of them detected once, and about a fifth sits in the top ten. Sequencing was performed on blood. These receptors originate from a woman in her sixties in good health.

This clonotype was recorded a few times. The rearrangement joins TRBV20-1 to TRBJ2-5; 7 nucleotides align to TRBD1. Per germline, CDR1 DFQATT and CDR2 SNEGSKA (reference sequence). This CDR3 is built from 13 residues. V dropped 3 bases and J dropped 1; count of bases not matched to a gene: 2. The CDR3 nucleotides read TGCAGTGCTAGCCGGGACAGCCAAGAGACCCAGTACTTC. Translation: CSASRDSQETQYF.

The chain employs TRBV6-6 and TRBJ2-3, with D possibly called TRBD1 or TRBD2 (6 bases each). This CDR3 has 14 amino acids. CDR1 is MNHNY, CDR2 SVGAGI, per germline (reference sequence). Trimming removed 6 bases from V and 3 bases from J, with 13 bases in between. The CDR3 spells CASRGGGGTDTQYF. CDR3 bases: TGTGCCAGCAGGGGGGGCGGAGGGACAGATACGCAGTATTTT.

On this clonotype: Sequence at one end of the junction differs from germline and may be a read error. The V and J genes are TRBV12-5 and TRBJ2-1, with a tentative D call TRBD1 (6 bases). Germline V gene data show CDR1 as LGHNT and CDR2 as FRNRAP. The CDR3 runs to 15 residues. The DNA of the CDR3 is TGTGCTAGTGGTCCCGGGACATCTTTCTACAATGAGCGGTACTTC. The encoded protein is CASGPGTSFYNERYF. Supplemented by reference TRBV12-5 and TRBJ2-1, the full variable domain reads DARVTQTPRHKVTEMGQEVTMRCQPILGHNTVFWYRQTMMQGLELLAYFRNRAPLDDSGMPKDRFSAEMPDATLATLKIQPSEPRDSAVYFCASGPGTSFYNERYFGPGTRLTVL.

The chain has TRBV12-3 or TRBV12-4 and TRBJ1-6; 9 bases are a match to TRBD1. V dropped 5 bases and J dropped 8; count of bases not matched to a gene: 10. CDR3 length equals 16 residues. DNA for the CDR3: TGTGCCAGCAGTCCTCCTCGGGACAGGGTACATTCACCCCTCCACTTT. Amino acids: CASSPPRDRVHSPLHF.

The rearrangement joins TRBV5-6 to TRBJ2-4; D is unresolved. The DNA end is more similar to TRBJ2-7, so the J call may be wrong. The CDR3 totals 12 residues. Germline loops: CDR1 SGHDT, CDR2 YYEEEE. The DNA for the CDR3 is TGTGCCAGCAGCCCCAATTCGGGCGAGCAGTACTTC. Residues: CASSPNSGEQYF.

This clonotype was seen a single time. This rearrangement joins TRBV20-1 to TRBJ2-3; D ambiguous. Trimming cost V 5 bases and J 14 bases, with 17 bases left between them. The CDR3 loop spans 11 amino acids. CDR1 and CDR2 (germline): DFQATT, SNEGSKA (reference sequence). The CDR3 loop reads CSAFSPLSPYF. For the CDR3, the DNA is TGCAGTGCTTTCTCCCCTTTGAGTCCGTATTTT.

CDR3 DNA sequence: TGCAGCGTCCTCGGACAGGGGAACTCTGGGGCCAACGTCCTGACTTTC. Its protein is CSVLGQGNSGANVLTF. The J gene is TRBJ2-6, the V gene TRBV29-1, with TRBD1 matching over 9 bases. This CDR3 is 16 amino acids long. Germline assignment: CDR1 SQVTM and CDR2 ANQGSEA. V lost 6 bases to trimming and J lost 0 bases; unmatched junction nucleotides: 6.

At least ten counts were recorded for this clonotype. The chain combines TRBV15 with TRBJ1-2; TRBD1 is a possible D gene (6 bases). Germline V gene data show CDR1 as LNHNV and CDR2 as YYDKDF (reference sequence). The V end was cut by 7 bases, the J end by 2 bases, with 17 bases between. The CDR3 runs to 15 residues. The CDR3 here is CATKQPGHINYGYTF. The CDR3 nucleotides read TGTGCCACCAAACAACCGGGACACATAAACTATGGCTACACCTTC.

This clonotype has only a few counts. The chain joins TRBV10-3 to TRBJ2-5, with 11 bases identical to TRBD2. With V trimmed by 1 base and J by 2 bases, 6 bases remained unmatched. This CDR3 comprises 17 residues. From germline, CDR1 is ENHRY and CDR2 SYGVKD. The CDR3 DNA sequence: TGTGCCATCAGTGAGTGGGGCGGGACTAGCGGACAAGAGACCCAGTACTTC. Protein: CAISEWGGTSGQETQYF.

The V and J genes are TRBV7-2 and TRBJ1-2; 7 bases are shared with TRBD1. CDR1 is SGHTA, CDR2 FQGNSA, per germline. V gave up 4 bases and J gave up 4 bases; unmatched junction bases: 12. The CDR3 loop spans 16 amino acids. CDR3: CASSSRQGGLGYGYTF. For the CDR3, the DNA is TGTGCCAGCAGCTCCCGACAGGGAGGTTTGGGCTATGGCTACACCTTC.

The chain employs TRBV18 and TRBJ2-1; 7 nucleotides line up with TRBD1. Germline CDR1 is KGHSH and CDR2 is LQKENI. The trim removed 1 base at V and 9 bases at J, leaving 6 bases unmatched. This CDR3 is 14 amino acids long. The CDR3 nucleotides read TGTGCCAGCTCACCACAGACAGGGCAAGGTGAGCAGTTCTTC. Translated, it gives CASSPQTGQGEQFF.

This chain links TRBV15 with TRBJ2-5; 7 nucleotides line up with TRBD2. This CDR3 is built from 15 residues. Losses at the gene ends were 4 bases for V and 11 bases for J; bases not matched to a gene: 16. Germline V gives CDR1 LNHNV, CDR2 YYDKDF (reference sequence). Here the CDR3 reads CATSMQRDPYNEQYF. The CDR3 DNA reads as TGTGCCACCAGCATGCAGCGGGATCCCTACAATGAGCAGTACTTC. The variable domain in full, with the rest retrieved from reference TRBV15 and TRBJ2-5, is DAMVIQNPRYQVTQFGKPVTLSCSQTLNHNVMYWYQQKSSQAPKLLFHYYDKDFNNEADTPDNFQSRRPNTSFCFLDIRSPGLGDTAMYLCATSMQRDPYNEQYFGPGTRLLVL.

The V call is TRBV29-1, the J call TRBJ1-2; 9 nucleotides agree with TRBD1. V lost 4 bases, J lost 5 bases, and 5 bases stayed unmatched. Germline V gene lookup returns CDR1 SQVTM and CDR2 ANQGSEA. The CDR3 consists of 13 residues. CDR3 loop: CSVGTGGAYGYTF. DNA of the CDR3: TGCAGCGTTGGAACAGGGGGCGCTTATGGCTACACCTTC.

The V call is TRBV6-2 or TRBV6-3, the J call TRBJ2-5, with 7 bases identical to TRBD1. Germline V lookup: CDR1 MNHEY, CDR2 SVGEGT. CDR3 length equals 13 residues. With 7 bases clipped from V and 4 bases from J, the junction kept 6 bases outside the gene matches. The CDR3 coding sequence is TGTGCCAGCACCTACAACAGGGGAGAGACCCAGTACTTC. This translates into CASTYNRGETQYF.

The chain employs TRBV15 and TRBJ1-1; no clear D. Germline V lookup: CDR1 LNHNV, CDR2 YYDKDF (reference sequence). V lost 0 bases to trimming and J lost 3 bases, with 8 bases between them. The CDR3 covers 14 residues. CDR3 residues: CATSRDWADTEAFF. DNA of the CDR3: TGTGCCACCAGCAGAGATTGGGCTGACACTGAAGCTTTCTTT.

The chain's CDR3 is CATLPGLSMGDTQYF. CDR3 coding DNA: TGTGCCACCCTACCGGGACTCTCGATGGGGGATACGCAGTATTTT. This chain uses TRBV28 with TRBJ2-3; D may be TRBD2 (6 bases). The germline gives CDR1 MDHEN, CDR2 SYDVKM. The CDR3 is 15 amino acids. The germline V and J ends were trimmed by 10 bases and 6 bases, with 23 bases remaining between them. Together with reference TRBV28 and TRBJ2-3, the CDR3 gives the full variable domain: DVKVTQSSRYLVKRTGEKVFLECVQDMDHENMFWYRQDPGLGLRLIYFSYDVKMKEKGDIPEGYSVSREKKERFSLILESASTNQTSMYLCATLPGLSMGDTQYFGPGTRLTVL.

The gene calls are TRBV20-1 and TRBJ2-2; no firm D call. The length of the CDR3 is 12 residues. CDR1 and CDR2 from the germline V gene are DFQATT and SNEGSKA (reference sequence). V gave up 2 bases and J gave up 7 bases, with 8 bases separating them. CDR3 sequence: CSARIRLGELFF. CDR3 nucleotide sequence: TGCAGTGCTAGAATCAGGCTCGGGGAGCTGTTTTTT.

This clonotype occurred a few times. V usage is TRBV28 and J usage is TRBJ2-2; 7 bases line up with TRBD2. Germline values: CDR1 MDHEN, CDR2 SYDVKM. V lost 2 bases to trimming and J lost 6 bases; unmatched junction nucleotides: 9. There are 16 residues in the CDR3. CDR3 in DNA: TGTGCCAGCAGTTTAAGCGGGAAAGGGCTCGCCGGGGAGCTGTTTTTT. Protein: CASSLSGKGLAGELFF. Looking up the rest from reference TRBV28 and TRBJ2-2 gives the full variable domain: DVKVTQSSRYLVKRTGEKVFLECVQDMDHENMFWYRQDPGLGLRLIYFSYDVKMKEKGDIPEGYSVSREKKERFSLILESASTNQTSMYLCASSLSGKGLAGELFFGEGSRLTVL.

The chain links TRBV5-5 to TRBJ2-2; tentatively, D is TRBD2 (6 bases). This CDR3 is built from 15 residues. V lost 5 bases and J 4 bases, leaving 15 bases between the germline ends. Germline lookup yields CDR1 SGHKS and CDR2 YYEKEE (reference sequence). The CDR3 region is CASSREWTSTGELFF. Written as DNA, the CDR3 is TGTGCCAGCAGTCGGGAGTGGACCAGCACCGGGGAGCTGTTTTTT.